The clone carrying this TCR beta chain occurred once. What it recognizes is unknown. The data belong to a study of T cell responses to AZD1222 COVID-19 vaccine. Study findings and constraints: Sampling that yielded the repertoires occurred only after the peak T cell response. After two AZD1222 doses, spike-specific TCR breadth and depth rose versus day 0. Close to half of all spike-specific TCRs reportedly target regions of the variants that are unmutated. Mostly white British, mostly female donors; authors suggested clonal diversity may be underestimated.

TCRdb keeps only in-frame clones here, not all; method: immunoSEQ multiplex PCR. This sample has around 130,000 clones, with about 85% found just once. Germline V gene sequence: CDR1 WSHSY, CDR2 SAAADI. This CDR3 has 15 amino acids. Germline trimming cut 3 bases from V and 9 bases from J; bases unmatched to any gene: 7. The receptor's source is an adult in good health. The sequenced sample was peripheral blood, obtained on day 0 of AZD1222 vaccination. The chain employs TRBV10-2 and TRBJ1-6; 8 bases align to TRBD1. CDR3 sequence reads: CASSDRGQGISPLHF. The CDR3 nucleotides read TGCGCCAGCAGTGACAGAGGACAGGGCATTTCACCCCTCCACTTT.